This T cell receptor beta chain was captured by sequencing in a study of sequential checkpoint blockade in melanoma. Study-wide background: First-line arms were nivolumab then ipilimumab, or the reverse, randomized 1:1. Each arm's sequence ended with maintenance nivolumab.

Method: immunoSEQ multiplex PCR; TCRdb's copy keeps in-frame clones and lacks some. The sample contains about 27,000 clones, approximately 75% of which appear only once. This clone appeared once. The CDR3 runs 14 residues. The junction had 6 bases not matched to a gene; V was cut back by 4 bases and J by 4 bases. Germline CDR1 and CDR2: SGDLS and YYNGEE. As to treatment: randomized to nivolumab then ipilimumab (arm A) or the reverse (arm B). No patient had prior DNA-damaging chemotherapy. PBMC sorting kept live CD3+CD8+ cells without CD19 or CD56. The specimen comprised CD8+ T cells sorted from blood (inferred from file names), sampled from a patient given nivolumab and ipilimumab in sequence. The sequence was obtained from a human donor with melanoma. The chain couples TRBV9 to TRBJ2-7; 9 nucleotides agree with TRBD1. CDR3 DNA: TGTGCCAGCAGCCTGGGACAGGGATCATACGAGCAGTACTTC. Amino acids: CASSLGQGSYEQYF.